This T cell receptor (beta chain) was obtained from a study of T cells of healthy individuals. TCRdb itself ran the 5' RACE reads through MiXCR, one entry per CDR3 protein. The sample includes fewer than 75,000 distinct CDR3 sequences, under 20% of them seen just once. This clonotype was seen at least ten times. J lost 5 bases, V lost 2 bases, and 9 bases had no gene match. This CDR3 has 16 residues. The germline CDR1 and CDR2 sequences are SGHAT and FQDESV (reference sequence). The source is a human donor in good health. This sequence joins TRBV11-1 and TRBJ2-5; 9 nucleotides agree with TRBD1. CDR3 nucleotides: TGTGCCAGCAGCTTATTCGGACAGGGGCTTCCTGAGACCCAGTACTTC. It encodes CASSLFGQGLPETQYF.